These 4 T cell receptor beta chains share one sample of origin, sequenced in a study of blood T cell repertoires in COVID-19. The method was immunoSEQ multiplex PCR; TCRdb's version includes in-frame clones alone and lacks a portion of them. This table has about 180,000 clones, around 80% appearing once. The sample comprised peripheral blood. The receptors derive from a man in his sixties or seventies with active or convalescent COVID-19.

The V and J genes are TRBV20-1 and TRBJ1-2; D is unclear. CDR1 and CDR2 (germline): DFQATT, SNEGSKA (reference sequence). Trimming removed 5 bases at V and 6 bases at J, with 10 bases between. The CDR3 spans 11 residues. CDR3 region: CSAARGNGYTF. The CDR3, as DNA: TGCAGTGCTGCAAGAGGGAATGGCTACACCTTC.

The V gene is TRBV7-8, the J gene TRBJ2-3, with a weak D call TRBD2 (5 bases). V gave up 1 base and J gave up 0 bases, with 11 bases separating them. Germline V lookup: CDR1 SGHVS, CDR2 FQNEAQ. This CDR3 contains 16 residues. CDR3 DNA sequence: TGTGCCAGCAGCTTAGGGGCTAGCCTAAGCACAGATACGCAGTATTTT. This sequence encodes CASSLGASLSTDTQYF.

The rearrangement links TRBV9 to TRBJ2-5; perhaps TRBD2 as D (6 bases). This CDR3 spans 15 amino acids. Germline CDR1 SGDLS, CDR2 YYNGEE. V lost 4 bases and J 5 bases, leaving 18 bases between the germline ends. The CDR3 nucleotides are TGTGCCAGCAGCCTCCGGGACTTCGGGGTGGAGACCCAGTACTTC. Its protein is CASSLRDFGVETQYF.

This clone was seen only once. The chain couples TRBV27 to TRBJ1-3; D is perhaps TRBD1 (6 bases). Trimming shortened V by 1 base and J by 0 bases, and 7 bases separated the two germline ends. The germline CDR1 and CDR2 sequences are MNHEY and SMNVEV (reference sequence). The CDR3 contains 15 residues. CDR3 DNA: TGTGCCAGCAGTTTATACAGGGACTCTGGAAACACCATATATTTT. Its protein is CASSLYRDSGNTIYF.